Listed here are 32 T cell receptor beta chains from one sample, sequenced in a study of T cell responses to AZD1222 COVID-19 vaccine. Only in-frame clones appear in the TCRdb table, and some are missing; sequencing was by immunoSEQ multiplex PCR. The table lists about 100,000 clones, about 88% of them singletons. Sample: peripheral blood, taken on day 0 of AZD1222 vaccination. Receptor source: an adult in good health.

The chain uses TRBV30 and TRBJ1-2, with 7 bases that match TRBD1. Germline trimming cut 0 bases from V and 5 bases from J; bases unmatched to any gene: 6. CDR3 size: 14 residues. Germline CDR1 is GTSNPN and CDR2 is SVGIG (reference sequence). The CDR3 region has the DNA TGTGCCTGGAGTGTCCCGGGGGGACAGTATGGCTACACCTTC. Amino acid sequence: CAWSVPGGQYGYTF.

This chain joins TRBV10-2 and TRBJ2-7; 14 bases map to TRBD2. The CDR3 is 16 amino acids. With 7 bases clipped from V and 5 bases from J, the junction kept 10 bases outside the gene matches. The V gene's germline CDR1 is WSHSY and CDR2 SAAADI. This CDR3 reads CASIGTSGSWVHEQYF. The CDR3 region has the DNA TGCGCCAGCATAGGGACTAGCGGGAGTTGGGTCCACGAGCAGTACTTC.

DNA for the CDR3: TGTGCCAGCAGCCCCCCCTCCCTGGGAGAGACCCAGTACTTC. Its protein is CASSPPSLGETQYF. V gene TRBV7-9 combines with J gene TRBJ2-5; no definite D call. This CDR3 is built from 14 residues. Germline V gene sequence: CDR1 SEHNR, CDR2 FQNEAQ (reference sequence). V lost 5 bases and J lost 4, with 14 bases in between.

The chain combines TRBV3-1 (or the pseudogene TRBV3-2) with TRBJ2-5; D is tentatively TRBD1 or TRBD2 (5 bases each). Germline assignment: CDR1 LGHDT and CDR2 YNNKEL (reference sequence). The CDR3 runs 16 residues. Trimming removed 0 bases from V and 5 bases from J, with 16 bases in between. CDR3 loop: CASSQDQGPAGETQYF. The CDR3 DNA reads TGTGCCAGCAGCCAAGATCAGGGACCGGCGGGCGAGACCCAGTACTTC.

The V gene is TRBV6-2 or TRBV6-3, the J gene TRBJ2-3; no firm D call. Germline values: CDR1 MNHEY, CDR2 SVGEGT. The CDR3 length is 13 residues. V lost 6 bases to trimming and J lost 10 bases, with 17 bases between them. The chain's CDR3 is CASSPQLVLAQYF. Here the CDR3 DNA reads TGTGCCAGCAGCCCCCAATTAGTCCTGGCGCAGTATTTT.

This chain links TRBV12-3 or TRBV12-4 with TRBJ1-1; possibly TRBD1 for D (6 bases). The germline V and J ends were trimmed by 5 bases and 1 base, with 8 bases remaining between them. The CDR3 runs 13 residues. Written as DNA, the CDR3 is TGTGCCAGCAGTCGGGGGGCGAACACTGAAGCTTTCTTT. This sequence encodes CASSRGANTEAFF.

The chain joins TRBV4-2 to TRBJ2-6, with D unresolved. The CDR3 runs to 15 residues. V was clipped by 0 bases and J by 6 bases, with 9 bases between them. CDR1 LGHNA and CDR2 YNFKEQ come from the germline V gene. CDR3 in DNA: TGTGCCAGCAGCCAAGATATCTCGGAGGCCAACGTCCTGACTTTC. It specifies CASSQDISEANVLTF.

The chain couples TRBV27 to TRBJ2-5, with 10 bases that match TRBD2. The CDR3 consists of 15 residues. Unmatched junction bases numbered 6, after V lost 3 bases and J lost 5 bases. Germline values: CDR1 MNHEY, CDR2 SMNVEV (reference sequence). CDR3 sequence: CASSFSSGSMETQYF. As DNA, the CDR3 is TGTGCCAGCAGTTTTTCTAGCGGGAGTATGGAGACCCAGTACTTC.

This chain joins TRBV15 and TRBJ2-5; D gene uncertain. CDR1 is LNHNV and CDR2 is YYDKDF in the germline V gene (reference sequence). The CDR3 loop spans 15 amino acids. Deletions cut 0 bases from V and 5 bases from J, with 13 bases between. In DNA form, the CDR3 reads TGTGCCACCAGCAGAGACCAGGAGATGGGGGAGACCCAGTACTTC. Translation: CATSRDQEMGETQYF.

The V gene is TRBV28, the J gene TRBJ2-7; tentatively, D is TRBD2 (5 bases). Germline CDR1 MDHEN, CDR2 SYDVKM. This CDR3 contains 15 residues. V gave up 6 bases and J gave up 0 bases, with 15 bases separating them. The CDR3 DNA reads TGTGCCAGCAGACCTACCCCGGGGAGCTCCTACGAGCAGTACTTC. Its translation is CASRPTPGSSYEQYF.

The V and J genes are TRBV4-2 and TRBJ1-3; 7 bases map to TRBD1. V shed 7 bases and J 0 bases; nucleotides not matched to a gene: 6. This CDR3 is built from 15 residues. Germline CDR1 reads LGHNA; CDR2 reads YNFKEQ. CDR3 loop: CASKVGQVSGNTIYF. For the CDR3, the DNA is TGTGCCAGCAAAGTCGGACAGGTCTCTGGAAACACCATATATTTT.

This sequence joins TRBV30 and TRBJ1-5; D is unresolved. The germline V gene encodes CDR1 GTSNPN and CDR2 SVGIG (reference sequence). This CDR3 contains 13 residues. Trimming pared 0 bases from V and 7 bases from J, leaving 10 bases between. The CDR3 DNA reads as TGTGCCTGGAGTGTACGGCCTGGGCAGCCCCAGCATTTT. Protein product: CAWSVRPGQPQHF.

The CDR3 bases are TGTGCCAGCAGCTTAAGGGCTAGCGGGATGCTTAGCACAGATACGCAGTATTTT. Its protein is CASSLRASGMLSTDTQYF. The chain couples TRBV7-8 to TRBJ2-3; 9 bases line up with TRBD2. This CDR3 comprises 18 residues. The V and J ends lost 2 bases and 0 bases, in that order; junction bases with no gene match: 9. CDR1 SGHVS and CDR2 FQNEAQ come from the germline V gene.

The gene calls are TRBV6-4 and TRBJ2-7; 7 positions match TRBD1. J gave up 0 bases and V 9 bases, and 8 bases lay outside the gene matches. CDR3 length: 14 residues. Germline V gene lookup returns CDR1 MRHNA and CDR2 SNTAGT. In DNA, the CDR3 is TGTGCCAGACACAGGGGTTTCCTCTCCTACGAGCAGTACTTC. Translating gives CARHRGFLSYEQYF.

The chain uses TRBV6-2 or TRBV6-3 and TRBJ1-2; D not certain. V shed 6 bases and J shed 9 bases, with 17 bases lying between them. This CDR3 contains 13 residues. Looked up from germline, CDR1 is MNHEY and CDR2 is SVGEGT. The CDR3 DNA reads TGTGCCAGCAGCCTCTCAAGGTTCGAGCGCTACACCTTC. Protein sequence: CASSLSRFERYTF.

The V gene is TRBV7-9, the J gene TRBJ2-1; a weak D match, TRBD2 (5 bases). V lost 5 bases to trimming and J lost 6 bases, with 14 bases between them. Germline V gene sequence: CDR1 SEHNR, CDR2 FQNEAQ (reference sequence). CDR3 length equals 14 residues. The CDR3 DNA reads as TGTGCCAGCAGCACGACACCTAGCACCAATGAGCAGTTCTTC. Amino acid sequence: CASSTTPSTNEQFF. Complete variable domain (other parts from reference TRBV7-9 and TRBJ2-1): DTGVSQNPRHKITKRGQNVTFRCDPISEHNRLYWYRQTLGQGPEFLTYFQNEAQLEKSRLLSDRFSAERPKGSFSTLEIQRTEQGDSAMYLCASSTTPSTNEQFFGPGTRLTVL.

V gene TRBV7-2 combines with J gene TRBJ1-2, with a weak D call TRBD1 (5 bases). The CDR3 totals 13 residues. The germline V and J ends were trimmed by 5 bases and 5 bases, with 12 bases remaining between them. Germline V gene lookup returns CDR1 SGHTA and CDR2 FQGNSA. As DNA, the CDR3 is TGTGCCAGCAGCGGTCGACAGCTTTATGGCTACACCTTC. Translation gives CASSGRQLYGYTF.

The chain is built from TRBV20-1 and TRBJ1-1; a possible D gene is TRBD1 (5 bases). This CDR3 contains 11 residues. Germline CDR1 and CDR2: DFQATT and SNEGSKA (reference sequence). The V and J ends lost 5 bases and 8 bases respectively, with 12 bases between them. CDR3 sequence reads: CSAPRVTEAFF. CDR3 DNA sequence: TGCAGTGCTCCCAGGGTTACAGAAGCTTTCTTT.

This chain links TRBV4-3 with TRBJ1-1; the D gene is possibly TRBD1 (6 bases). The CDR3 length is 14 residues. The V end lost 1 base, the J end lost 4 bases, and 10 bases lay between the germline ends. CDR1 and CDR2 from the germline V gene are LGHNA and YSLEER. CDR3 nucleotide sequence: TGCGCCAGCAGCCAAGTTCCAGGGGCCACTGAAGCTTTCTTT. This translates into CASSQVPGATEAFF.

The chain has TRBV9 and TRBJ2-2; TRBD2 agrees at 11 bases. V gave up 0 bases and J gave up 4 bases; unmatched junction bases: 2. CDR1 SGDLS and CDR2 YYNGEE come from the germline V gene. CDR3 length equals 16 residues. The CDR3 loop reads CASSVELAGVTGELFF. In DNA, the CDR3 is TGTGCCAGCAGCGTAGAACTAGCGGGAGTCACCGGGGAGCTGTTTTTT.

CDR3 coding DNA: TGTGCCAGCAGCCCTGGGACAGGGGCCTCTGGAAACACCATATATTTT. Translated: CASSPGTGASGNTIYF. This chain uses TRBV5-5 with TRBJ1-3; TRBD1 matches 10 bases. J gave up 0 bases and V 4 bases, and 4 bases lay outside the gene matches. This CDR3 has 16 amino acids. Per germline, CDR1 SGHKS and CDR2 YYEKEE (reference sequence).

This clone was detected a few times. The V call is TRBV4-2, the J call TRBJ2-3, with 13 bases identical to TRBD2. The V segment lost 4 bases and the J segment 8 bases; nucleotides outside the gene matches: 12. CDR3 size: 17 residues. The germline CDR1 and CDR2 sequences are LGHNA and YNFKEQ. CDR3 region: CASSPTATSGGMSTQYF. The DNA for the CDR3 is TGTGCCAGCAGCCCAACGGCGACTAGCGGGGGGATGAGTACGCAGTATTTT.

The chain's CDR3 is CASSSQKNTEAFF. For the CDR3, the DNA is TGTGCCAGCAGCTCTCAGAAGAACACTGAAGCTTTCTTT. V is TRBV5-5 and J is TRBJ1-1, with unresolved D. Germline values: CDR1 SGHKS, CDR2 YYEKEE (reference sequence). The germline V and J ends were trimmed by 3 bases and 1 base, with 7 bases remaining between them. The CDR3 contains 13 residues.

A remark on this clone: At one end the junction does not follow the germline gene, possibly because of a read error. This chain connects TRBV7-2 to TRBJ2-7; D may be TRBD1 (5 bases). The CDR3 spans 16 residues. Germline CDR1 reads SGHTA; CDR2 reads FQGNSA. In DNA, the CDR3 is TGTGCCAGCAGACCTAGACACGGGCAGGGTTCCTCCGAGCAGTACTTC. Protein: CASRPRHGQGSSEQYF.

The chain joins TRBV7-9 to TRBJ1-1, with a tentative D call TRBD1 (5 bases). Germline assignment: CDR1 SEHNR and CDR2 FQNEAQ (reference sequence). CDR3 size: 16 residues. Trimming removed 2 bases at V and 0 bases at J, with 13 bases between. This chain's CDR3 is CASSLILGQLNTEAFF. CDR3 bases: TGTGCCAGCAGCTTAATATTGGGGCAGCTGAACACTGAAGCTTTCTTT. The whole variable domain, filled in from reference TRBV7-9 and TRBJ1-1, reads DTGVSQNPRHKITKRGQNVTFRCDPISEHNRLYWYRQTLGQGPEFLTYFQNEAQLEKSRLLSDRFSAERPKGSFSTLEIQRTEQGDSAMYLCASSLILGQLNTEAFFGQGTRLTVV.

The chain recombines TRBV4-1 with TRBJ1-2; no definite D call. The CDR3 is 17 residues long. Germline loops: CDR1 MGHRA, CDR2 YSYEKL. Trimming pared 0 bases from V and 3 bases from J, leaving 17 bases between. CDR3 in amino acids: CASSQDPVTSAHYGYTF. The CDR3 region has the DNA TGCGCCAGCAGCCAAGATCCCGTAACTTCGGCGCACTATGGCTACACCTTC.

The V and J genes are TRBV12-3 or TRBV12-4 and TRBJ1-2, with D hard to call. The CDR3 sequence is 12 residues long. With 7 bases removed from V and 5 bases from J, the gap between germline ends came to 11 bases. The CDR3 sequence: CASKGFGYGYTF. DNA of the CDR3: TGTGCCAGCAAAGGTTTTGGGTATGGCTACACCTTC.

This chain links TRBV28 with TRBJ1-6; 9 bases map to TRBD1. In germline, CDR1 is MDHEN, CDR2 SYDVKM. This CDR3 contains 15 residues. With V trimmed by 4 bases and J by 8 bases, 6 bases remained unmatched. This CDR3 is CASSSQDRGDSPLHF. For the CDR3, the DNA is TGTGCCAGCAGTTCCCAGGACAGGGGTGATTCACCCCTCCACTTT.

This sequence joins TRBV7-2 and TRBJ2-7, with TRBD2 matching over 9 bases. This CDR3 region has 15 residues. The J segment lost 5 bases and the V segment lost 0 bases, leaving 5 bases of the junction unmatched. Germline V gives CDR1 SGHTA, CDR2 FQGNSA. This CDR3 reads CASSLAASGNHEQYF. The CDR3 DNA follows: TGTGCCAGCAGCTTAGCAGCTAGCGGGAACCACGAGCAGTACTTC. The complete variable domain, with remaining parts taken from reference TRBV7-2 and TRBJ2-7, reads GAGVSQSPSNKVTEKGKDVELRCDPISGHTALYWYRQSLGQGLEFLIYFQGNSAPDKSGLPSDRFSAERTGGSVSTLTIQRTQQEDSAVYLCASSLAASGNHEQYFGPGTRLTVT.

This clone turned up a few times. J is TRBJ1-1 and V is TRBV7-2; D not certain. This CDR3 is 11 amino acids long. The V and J ends lost 8 bases and 4 bases respectively, with 8 bases between them. CDR1 and CDR2 (germline): SGHTA, FQGNSA. The CDR3 nucleotides read TGTGCCAGCGCGGCGTTCACTGAAGCTTTCTTT. This translates into CASAAFTEAFF.

The chain uses TRBV7-8 and TRBJ2-3; the match to TRBD2 covers 9 bases. The length of the CDR3 is 15 residues. With 1 base clipped from V and 3 bases from J, the junction kept 2 bases outside the gene matches. The V gene's germline CDR1 is SGHVS and CDR2 FQNEAQ. CDR3 amino acids: CASSLELAGTDTQYF. DNA for the CDR3: TGTGCCAGCAGCTTAGAACTAGCGGGTACAGATACGCAGTATTTT.

The genes are TRBV12-5 and TRBJ2-1, with 7 bases fitting TRBD1. The junction had 8 bases not matched to a gene; V was cut back by 3 bases and J by 6 bases. Per the germline V gene, CDR1 is LGHNT and CDR2 is FRNRAP. The length of the CDR3 is 15 residues. The CDR3 DNA reads TGTGCTAGTGGTTTAGAAGGGGGCCGGCCCAATGAGCAGTTCTTC. Amino acids: CASGLEGGRPNEQFF.